What follows are 4 T cell receptor beta chains derived from one specimen sequenced in a study of identical twins. TCRdb re-called the 5' RACE reads with MiXCR, one entry per CDR3 protein. The sample holds fewer than 550,000 distinct CDR3 sequences, approximately 14% seen once. A further study also used this sample, focusing on yellow fever vaccine responses in identical twins.

The material sequenced was CD4+ T cells sorted from blood. The source is a young woman in good health.

This chain uses TRBV11-2 with TRBJ1-5, with D hard to call. V was trimmed by 0 bases and J by 3 bases, leaving 15 bases between them. CDR1 and CDR2 (germline): SGHAT, FQNNGV. This CDR3 comprises 17 residues. Here the CDR3 reads CASSLDSSSRANQPQHF. CDR3 DNA sequence: TGTGCCAGCAGCTTAGATAGTTCGAGTAGGGCCAATCAGCCCCAGCATTTT. Full variable domain (outside the CDR3, taken from reference TRBV11-2 and TRBJ1-5): EAGVAQSPRYKIIEKRQSVAFWCNPISGHATLYWYQQILGQGPKLLIQFQNNGVVDDSQLPKDRFSAERLKGVDSTLKIQPAKLEDSAVYLCASSLDSSSRANQPQHFGDGTRLSIL.

This chain links TRBV5-1 with TRBJ2-7; maybe TRBD1 (6 bases). The germline V and J ends were trimmed by 1 base and 3 bases, with 8 bases remaining between them. The length of the CDR3 is 13 residues. Germline V gene lookup returns CDR1 SGHRS and CDR2 YFSETQ. The CDR3 sequence is CASSLKQGYEQYF. CDR3 nucleotide sequence: TGCGCCAGCAGCTTGAAACAGGGCTACGAGCAGTACTTC. The full variable domain, rest sourced from reference TRBV5-1 and TRBJ2-7, is KAGVTQTPRYLIKTRGQQVTLSCSPISGHRSVSWYQQTPGQGLQFLFEYFSETQRNKGNFPGRFSGRQFSNSRSEMNVSTLELGDSALYLCASSLKQGYEQYFGPGTRLTVT.

V is TRBV10-3 and J is TRBJ1-2, with 7 bases fitting TRBD1. This CDR3 comprises 14 residues. Trimming at V came to 5 bases and at J to 7 bases, leaving 10 bases not matched to a gene. Germline CDR1 ENHRY, CDR2 SYGVKD. The CDR3 DNA follows: TGTGCCATCAGTCCCCAGGGGGGCCTTGGTGGCTACACCTTC. It codes for CAISPQGGLGGYTF.

The chain carries TRBV11-2 and TRBJ2-7; tentatively, D is TRBD1 (6 bases). This CDR3 contains 16 residues. Germline-derived CDR1 and CDR2 are SGHAT and FQNNGV. V was shortened by 0 bases and J by 2 bases, with 14 bases between the two germline ends. This CDR3 is CASSLDRGRGAYEQYF. CDR3 coding DNA: TGTGCCAGCAGCTTAGATCGGGGCAGGGGCGCCTACGAGCAGTACTTC. Full variable domain (remainder filled in from reference TRBV11-2 and TRBJ2-7): EAGVAQSPRYKIIEKRQSVAFWCNPISGHATLYWYQQILGQGPKLLIQFQNNGVVDDSQLPKDRFSAERLKGVDSTLKIQPAKLEDSAVYLCASSLDRGRGAYEQYFGPGTRLTVT.